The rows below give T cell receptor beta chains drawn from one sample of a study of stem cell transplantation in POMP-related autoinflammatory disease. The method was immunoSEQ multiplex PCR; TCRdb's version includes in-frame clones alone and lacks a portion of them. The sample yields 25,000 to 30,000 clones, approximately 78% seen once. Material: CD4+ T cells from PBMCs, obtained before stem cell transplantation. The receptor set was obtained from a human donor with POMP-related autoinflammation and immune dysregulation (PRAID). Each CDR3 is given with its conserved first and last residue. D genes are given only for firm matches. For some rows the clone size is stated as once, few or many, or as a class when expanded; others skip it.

TGTGCCAGCAGCCGGACAGAGGTAGGAAACACCATATATTTT	CASSRTEVGNTIYF	.	.	TRBV6-5	TRBJ1-3
TGTGCCTGGAGCGGACAGGGTTATGAAAAACTGTTTTTT	CAWSGQGYEKLFF	.	TRBD1	TRBV30	TRBJ1-4
TGTGCCAGCAGCCTAACAGGGAACCCTGGGGCCAACGTCCTGACTTTC	CASSLTGNPGANVLTF	.	.	TRBV9	TRBJ2-6
TGCAGCGTTGAATCCGCAGGCCAGGGGGTAACTGAAGCTTTCTTT	CSVESAGQGVTEAFF	.	TRBD1	TRBV29-1	TRBJ1-1
TGCAGTGTACTAGCGTACAATGAGCAGTTCTTC	CSVLAYNEQFF	.	TRBD2	TRBV20-1	TRBJ2-1
TGCGCCAGCAGCTCGGGGGGACAGGGTTTTGATACGCAGTATTTT	CASSSGGQGFDTQYF	.	TRBD1	TRBV5-1	TRBJ2-3
TGCGCCAGCAGCCTCGGGACTACCCAAGAGACCCAGTACTTC	CASSLGTTQETQYF	.	TRBD2	TRBV5-1	TRBJ2-5
TGCGCCAGCAGCCATGACAGCTTCCGCGGCTACACCTTC	CASSHDSFRGYTF	.	.	TRBV4-1	TRBJ1-2
TGTGCCATCAGTGAGTTTACAGATACGCAGTATTTT	CAISEFTDTQYF	.	.	TRBV10-3	TRBJ2-3
TGTGCCAGCAGCTTCTTGCTATGGGGTACTAGCGGCCACAATGAGCAGTTCTTC	CASSFLLWGTSGHNEQFF	.	TRBD2	TRBV5-6	TRBJ2-1
TGTGCCACCAGCAGAGGAATAGCGGGACGCGCCTACGAGCAGTACTTC	CATSRGIAGRAYEQYF	.	TRBD2	TRBV15	TRBJ2-7
TGCGCCAGCAGCCCCCAGAGGTCAACTGGACTGTCCTCCTACGAGCAGTACTTC	CASSPQRSTGLSSYEQYF	.	.	TRBV4-1	TRBJ2-7
TGTGCCAGCAGCTACACAATCTACGAGCAGTACTTC	CASSYTIYEQYF	few	.	TRBV11-2	TRBJ2-7
TGTGCCAGTAGCGGGGGGGATACGCAGTATTTT	CASSGGDTQYF	.	TRBD2	TRBV19	TRBJ2-3
TGCGCCAGCAGCTTGGAGCCAGGGGGCGATAGCAATCAGCCCCAGCATTTT	CASSLEPGGDSNQPQHF	.	TRBD1	TRBV5-1	TRBJ1-5
TGTGCCAGCAGCCCCGCGCCAGAAGAGACCCAGTACTTC	CASSPAPEETQYF	.	.	TRBV7-2	TRBJ2-5
TGTGCCAGCAGCCCTTCTCAGCGACGAGGGGTCAATGAGCAGTTCTTC	CASSPSQRRGVNEQFF	.	.	TRBV5-4	TRBJ2-1
TGTGCCTGGAGTATGGGCCTCAATCAGCCCCAGCATTTT	CAWSMGLNQPQHF	.	.	TRBV30	TRBJ1-5
TGTGCCAGCAGCTTGACAGCAAACATTCAGTACTTC	CASSLTANIQYF	.	.	TRBV7-9	TRBJ2-4
TGTGCCAGCAGCTTGAGACAGGCTCCTAATTCACCCCTCCACTTT	CASSLRQAPNSPLHF	.	.	TRBV5-5	TRBJ1-6
TGCGCCAGCAAGGGACAGGACACTAACTATGGCTACACCTTC	CASKGQDTNYGYTF	.	TRBD1	TRBV5-1	TRBJ1-2
TGCGCCAGCAGCTTGGAACAGGGAAGTCAGCCCCAGCATTTT	CASSLEQGSQPQHF	.	.	TRBV5-1	TRBJ1-5
TGTGCCAGCGGGACTAGCGGGACTCTCGAGCAGTACTTC	CASGTSGTLEQYF	.	TRBD2	TRBV27	TRBJ2-7
TGTGCCAGTAGTATAGTTCGGGGGCTCGACTATGGCTACACCTTC	CASSIVRGLDYGYTF	.	.	TRBV19	TRBJ1-2
TGCAGTGGCGGGAGTACGGACGAGCAGTACTTC	CSGGSTDEQYF	few	TRBD2	TRBV20-1	TRBJ2-7
TGTGCCAGCAGCAAAACCGGGACAACTGAGCAGTTCTTC	CASSKTGTTEQFF	.	.	TRBV5-8	TRBJ2-1
TGTGCCAGCAGCGTAGCGGGGGGTCTACAAGAGACCCAGTACTTC	CASSVAGGLQETQYF	.	TRBD2	TRBV9	TRBJ2-5
TGTGCCAGCAGCGTTACTGGGGTCGACTCTGGAAACACCATATATTTT	CASSVTGVDSGNTIYF	.	.	TRBV9	TRBJ1-3
TGCGCCAGCAGCCTGCAACCCGACACCGGGGAGCTGTTTTTT	CASSLQPDTGELFF	.	.	TRBV5-1	TRBJ2-2
TGTGCCAGCAGCTTACTCACAGGGGAAGTATCTGGGGCCAACGTCCTGACTTTC	CASSLLTGEVSGANVLTF	.	TRBD1	TRBV7-8	TRBJ2-6
TGTGCCAGCAGTTACTCGAGGGCTGGGGGTCCCGGGGAGCTGTTTTTT	CASSYSRAGGPGELFF	once	.	TRBV6-6	TRBJ2-2
TGTGCCAGCAAGCGGACGAGCTCCTACAATGAGCAGTTCTTC	CASKRTSSYNEQFF	.	.	TRBV2	TRBJ2-1
TGTGCCAGCAGCCCCGGGACTAGCGGAAACAATGAGCAGTTCTTC	CASSPGTSGNNEQFF	.	TRBD2	TRBV11-2	TRBJ2-1
TGTGCCAGCAGTACCCGAGGGGGCAGCGACAATGAGCAGTTCTTC	CASSTRGGSDNEQFF	.	TRBD1	TRBV9	TRBJ2-1
TGTGCCAGCAGTTGGACAGATTATAATTCACCCCTCCACTTT	CASSWTDYNSPLHF	few	.	TRBV6-5	TRBJ1-6
TGTGCCAGCAGCCTACAGGGGGCAGGGGAAAAACTGTTTTTT	CASSLQGAGEKLFF	once	TRBD1	TRBV2	TRBJ1-4
TGTGCCAGCAGCTTAGTCCCCCCGTCTAGCGGGAGTACCGGGGAGCTGTTTTTT	CASSLVPPSSGSTGELFF	.	TRBD2	TRBV7-9	TRBJ2-2
TGTGCCATCAGCCCGGACGGGGGCGGTAATGAAAAACTGTTTTTT	CAISPDGGGNEKLFF	.	.	TRBV10-3	TRBJ1-4
TGTGCCAGCAGCCGCCTTGAAGGTTATACTCCCCTCCACTTT	CASSRLEGYTPLHF	.	.	TRBV5-6	TRBJ1-6
TGTGCCAGCAGCTTTGGCAGGGTAAATGAAAAACTGTTTTTT	CASSFGRVNEKLFF	.	.	TRBV11-2	TRBJ1-4
TGTGCCAGCAGCTTAGAGGGGGAGAACACTGAAGCTTTCTTT	CASSLEGENTEAFF	.	.	TRBV7-4	TRBJ1-1